One TCR beta chain is described in this entry. Its target is unknown. These data belong to a study of response to subunit inactivated influenza vaccine. Findings and limits, study-wide: Few additional T cells are recruited per seasonal influenza vaccination, authors suggested.

A single record per CDR3 protein comes from TCRdb applying MiXCR to the RT-PCR reads. Of more than 150,000 distinct CDR3 sequences in the sample, 9.2% were seen once. With V trimmed by 8 bases and J by 6 bases, 15 bases remained unmatched. Per the germline V gene, CDR1 is SNHLY and CDR2 is FYNNEI. The CDR3 totals 16 residues. This sequence joins TRBV2 and TRBJ2-3; 9 bases are a match to TRBD2. The TCR sequence derives from a man between 45 and 60 years old who received an inactivated influenza vaccine. Sequences were derived from non-naive T cells sorted from PBMCs, sampled on the day of vaccination. CDR3 nucleotide sequence: TGTGCCAGCGTGCCCGGGAGCGCGGGAGGGCCGGATACGCAGTATTTT. Translation gives CASVPGSAGGPDTQYF.